Listed here is a single T cell receptor beta chain. Its target antigen remains unknown. No much larger clonotype is one base removed from it; base qualities were not supplied. This record comes from a study of blood T cell repertoires in COVID-19 (dated by TCRdb to 2019 to 2021). General notes on the study: Samples from collaborators originated in the United States, Italy and Spain and spanned both the acute and convalescent phases of COVID-19. A freely available public database, intended as a resource for researchers studying the immune response to SARS-CoV-2, is where the repertoires were released. The material from the prospective study consisted of cDNA or gDNA derived from T cells, B-cell-depleted T cells, or PBMCs. The samples were drawn from two sources: the first 160 participants of the ongoing ImmuneRACE study, and 1,200 or so subjects contributed by 6 global collaborators. Where available, HLA class I and class II types were obtained from metadata supplied by the sample provider rather than from assay-based typing. The dataset comprised deeply sampled blood TCRbeta repertoires from subjects exposed to, actively infected with, or recovered from COVID-19. Sample metadata almost always included a de-identified subject ID, COVID-19 status, age in years and sex. The paper's findings and limits, for the study overall: How much clinical and demographic metadata was included differed by source and by participant, and the metadata was provided uncurated.

Whole blood was collected in K2EDTA tubes by collaborating institutions according to the institutions' own protocols. For TCRbeta analysis, collaborators shipped samples in one of three forms: frozen whole blood, isolated PBMCs, or DNA extracted from either of those sample types. TCRbeta CDR3 regions were amplified from genomic DNA using the immunoSEQ Assay, a bias-controlled multiplex PCR. The authors' pipeline ran thus. Within the assay, amplification of reference gene primers was used to estimate how many nucleated cells each sample contained. To quantify the absolute abundance of each unique TCRbeta CDR3 rearrangement, sequence reads were collapsed and filtered. Productive Simpson clonality was computed per sample as the square root of Simpson's diversity index over productive rearrangements. This is the immuneACCESS table as TCRdb keeps it, with only in-frame sequences that have V and J called. A part of the clones is gone; compared with another copy, unresolved V genes explain less than half, and the rest is unexplained. V, J and clone size are taken as reported in that table, and D and trimming were inferred from the DNA itself. The sample table records roughly 140,000 clones; 78% of these occur just once. The leading ten clones occupy less than 2% of the sample.

Including cysteine and phenylalanine, the CDR3 has 13 amino acids. CDR3 DNA only is kept here, 39 bases in frame from base 1. Per the germline V gene (reference sequence), GTSNPN is the CDR1 and SVGIG is the CDR2. The V and J ends are trimmed by 1 base and 6 bases, leaving 13 bases between them. Here the chain combines TRBV30 and TRBJ2-7; TRBD2 is a possible D gene, resting on 5 matching bases. The sample consisted of peripheral blood. The clonotype originates from a woman in her fifties or sixties with acute or convalescent COVID-19. CDR3 sequence: CAWSAKLGSEQYF. The nucleotides read TGTGCCTGGAGTGCCAAACTAGGATCCGAGCAGTACTTC.